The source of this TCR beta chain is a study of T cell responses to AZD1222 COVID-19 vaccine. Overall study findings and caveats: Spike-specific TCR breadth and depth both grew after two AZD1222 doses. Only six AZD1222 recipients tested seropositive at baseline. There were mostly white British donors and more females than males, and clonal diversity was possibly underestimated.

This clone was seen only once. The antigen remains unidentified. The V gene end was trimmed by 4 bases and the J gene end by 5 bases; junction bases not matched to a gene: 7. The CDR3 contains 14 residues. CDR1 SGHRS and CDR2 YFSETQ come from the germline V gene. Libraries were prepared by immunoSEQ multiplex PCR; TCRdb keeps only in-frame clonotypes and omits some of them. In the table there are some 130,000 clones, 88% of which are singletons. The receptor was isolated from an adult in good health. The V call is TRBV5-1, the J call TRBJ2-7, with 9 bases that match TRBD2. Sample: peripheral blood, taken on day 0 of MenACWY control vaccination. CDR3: CASSPFSGSNEQYF. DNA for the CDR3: TGCGCCAGCAGCCCCTTTAGCGGGAGCAACGAGCAGTACTTC.